This T cell receptor beta chain was recorded in a study of technical replicates of blood from a few donors. The V gene lost 4 bases and the J gene lost 6 bases, with 7 bases spanning the gap. The CDR3 runs to 10 residues. CDR1 and CDR2 (germline): SQVTM, ANQGSEA. Only in-frame clones appear in the TCRdb table, and some are missing; sequencing was by immunoSEQ multiplex PCR. Of under 95,000 clones in the sample, around 92% were seen once. Material for sequencing was T cells isolated from PBMCs. The genes are TRBV29-1 and TRBJ2-7; D unresolved. The source of this sequence is a human donor in good health. CDR3 protein: CSVVGGEQYF. In nucleotides, the CDR3 is TGCAGCGTTGTAGGCGGCGAGCAGTACTTC.